The T cell receptor (beta chain) described here comes from a study of blood T cell repertoires in COVID-19. The overall study: Some COVID-19 samples were acute and others convalescent; all came from the United States, Italy and Spain. T cells, B-cell-depleted T cells, or PBMCs supplied cDNA or gDNA.

Original handling: Amplification of reference gene primers was used by the study to estimate nucleated cell counts. Data came from immunoSEQ multiplex PCR; TCRdb stores just in-frame clones and leaves some out. That table gives V, J and clone size, and the DNA gave D and trimming. Of about 100,000 clones in the sample, just under 85% were seen once. CDR1 is SGDLS and CDR2 is YYNGEE in the germline V gene. The V gene lost 0 bases and the J gene lost 4 bases, with 12 bases spanning the gap. The CDR3 is 15 residues long. Sequencing was carried out using peripheral blood. This TCR came from a woman of 80 years or more with active or convalescent COVID-19. The chain links TRBV9 to TRBJ2-3; D uncertain. This chain's CDR3 is CASSVDGRSADTQYF. CDR3 coding DNA: TGTGCCAGCAGCGTAGACGGCAGGTCAGCAGATACGCAGTATTTT.